These 5 T cell receptor beta chains share one sample of origin, sequenced in a study of CD8 T cells in Susac syndrome. An input of roughly 0.5 to 1 ug of RNA was subjected to reverse transcription using random hexamers. TCRdb re-called the immunoSEQ multiplex PCR reads with MiXCR, one entry per CDR3 protein. This table has about 100,000 distinct CDR3 sequences, 95% appearing once. The sample was CD8+ T cells from PBMCs. All receptors come from a human donor with Susac syndrome.

The rearrangement links TRBV13 to TRBJ1-5, with D maybe TRBD1 (6 bases). The CDR3 length is 15 residues. Germline V gene sequence: CDR1 PRHDT, CDR2 FYEKMQ (reference sequence). V was clipped by 2 bases and J by 7 bases, with 15 bases between them. CDR3 region: CASSLRATTGQPQHF. The CDR3 nucleotides are TGTGCCAGCAGCTTAAGGGCCACAACAGGGCAGCCCCAGCATTTT.

The J gene is TRBJ2-1, the V gene TRBV29-1; 9 bases line up with TRBD2. The germline gives CDR1 SQVTM, CDR2 ANQGSEA. This CDR3 contains 12 residues. V gave up 6 bases and J gave up 9 bases; unmatched junction bases: 6. The CDR3 region is CSVEREVPEQFF. The CDR3 nucleotides read TGCAGCGTCGAGCGGGAGGTCCCTGAGCAGTTCTTC.

The chain couples TRBV7-3 to TRBJ1-2; 12 bases map to TRBD1. The trim removed 1 base at V and 8 bases at J, leaving 8 bases unmatched. The length of the CDR3 is 16 residues. Germline values: CDR1 SGHTA, CDR2 FQGTGA. CDR3 DNA sequence: TGTGCCAGCAGCTTAAGGGACAGGGGGCGCGGACTCGGCTACACCTTC. This sequence encodes CASSLRDRGRGLGYTF.

The V and J genes are TRBV24-1 and TRBJ2-1, with D tentatively TRBD2 (5 bases). Between the trimmed V and J ends, which lost 9 bases and 0 bases, there was a span of 11 bases. There are 14 residues in the CDR3. Per the germline V gene, CDR1 is KGHDR and CDR2 is SFDVKD. The CDR3 loop reads CATAGESSYNEQFF. Written as DNA, the CDR3 is TGTGCCACCGCTGGGGAGAGCTCCTACAATGAGCAGTTCTTC.

The J gene is TRBJ2-7, the V gene TRBV29-1, with 8 bases matching TRBD2. V was pared by 6 bases and J by 6 bases, with 7 bases of the junction left unmatched. The CDR3 covers 12 residues. Germline CDR1 is SQVTM and CDR2 is ANQGSEA. The DNA of the CDR3 is TGCAGCGTCGCCGGACTAGCTGGCGAGCAGTACTTC. It is translated as CSVAGLAGEQYF.